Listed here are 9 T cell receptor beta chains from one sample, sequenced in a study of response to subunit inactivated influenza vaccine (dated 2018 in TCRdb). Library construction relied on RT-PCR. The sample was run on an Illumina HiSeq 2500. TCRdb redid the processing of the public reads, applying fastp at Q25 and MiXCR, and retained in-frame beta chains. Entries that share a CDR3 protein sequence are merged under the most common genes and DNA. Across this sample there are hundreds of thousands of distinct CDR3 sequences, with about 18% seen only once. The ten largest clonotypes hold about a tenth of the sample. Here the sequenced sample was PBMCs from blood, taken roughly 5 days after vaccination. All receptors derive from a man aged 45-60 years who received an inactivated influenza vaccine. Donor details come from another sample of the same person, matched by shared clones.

Here the CDR3 reads CASSLASRGLDTQYF. CDR3 nucleotide sequence: TGTGCCAGCAGCTTGGCTAGTAGGGGATTAGATACGCAGTATTTT. The rearrangement links TRBV5-5 to TRBJ2-3; maybe TRBD1 (5 bases). The CDR3 has 15 residues. Germline-derived CDR1 and CDR2 are SGHKS and YYEKEE (reference sequence). The V end lost 0 bases, the J end lost 5 bases, and 13 bases lay between the germline ends. Based on the CDR3 plus reference TRBV5-5 and TRBJ2-3, the full variable domain is DAGVTQSPTHLIKTRGQQVTLRCSPISGHKSVSWYQQVLGQGPQFIFQYYEKEERGRGNFPDRFSARQFPNYSSELNVNALLLGDSALYLCASSLASRGLDTQYFGPGTRLTVL.

The CDR3 loop is CASSPLGGSADTQYF. CDR3 in DNA: TGCGCCAGCAGCCCTTTGGGGGGGTCGGCAGATACGCAGTATTTT. V usage is TRBV5-1 and J usage is TRBJ2-3, with TRBD2 identical over 7 bases. Germline CDR1 and CDR2: SGHRS and YFSETQ. The CDR3 spans 15 residues. The junction had 9 bases not matched to a gene; V was cut back by 4 bases and J by 4 bases.

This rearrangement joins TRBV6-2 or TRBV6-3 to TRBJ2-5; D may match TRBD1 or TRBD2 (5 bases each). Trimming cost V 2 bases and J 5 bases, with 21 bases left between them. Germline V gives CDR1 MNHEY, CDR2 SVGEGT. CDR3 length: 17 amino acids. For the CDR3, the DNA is TGTGCCAGCAGTTACCCATTCTGGGACGGGGAGTGGGAGACCCAGTACTTC. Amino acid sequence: CASSYPFWDGEWETQYF.

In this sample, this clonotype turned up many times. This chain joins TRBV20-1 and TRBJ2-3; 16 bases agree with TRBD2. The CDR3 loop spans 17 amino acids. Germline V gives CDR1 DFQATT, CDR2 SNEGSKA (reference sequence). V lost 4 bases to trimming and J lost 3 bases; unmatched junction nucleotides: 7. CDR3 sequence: CSAKGTSGRAGTDTQYF. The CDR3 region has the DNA TGCAGTGCTAAAGGGACTAGCGGGAGGGCCGGAACAGATACGCAGTATTTT.

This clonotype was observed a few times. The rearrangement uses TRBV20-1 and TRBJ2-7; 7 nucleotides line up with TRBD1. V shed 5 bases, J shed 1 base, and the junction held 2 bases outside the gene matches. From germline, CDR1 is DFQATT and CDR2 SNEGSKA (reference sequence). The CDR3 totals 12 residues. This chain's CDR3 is CSADRDSYEQYF. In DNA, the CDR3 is TGCAGTGCTGACAGGGATTCCTACGAGCAGTACTTC.

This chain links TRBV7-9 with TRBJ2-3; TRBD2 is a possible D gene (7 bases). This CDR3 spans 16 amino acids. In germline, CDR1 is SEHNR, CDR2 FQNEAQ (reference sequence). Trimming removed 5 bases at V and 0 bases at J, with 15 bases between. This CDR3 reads CASSPTWGGSTDTQYF. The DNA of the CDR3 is TGTGCCAGCAGCCCAACGTGGGGGGGCAGCACAGATACGCAGTATTTT. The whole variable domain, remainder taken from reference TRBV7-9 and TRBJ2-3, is DTGVSQNPRHKITKRGQNVTFRCDPISEHNRLYWYRQTLGQGPEFLTYFQNEAQLEKSRLLSDRFSAERPKGSFSTLEIQRTEQGDSAMYLCASSPTWGGSTDTQYFGPGTRLTVL.

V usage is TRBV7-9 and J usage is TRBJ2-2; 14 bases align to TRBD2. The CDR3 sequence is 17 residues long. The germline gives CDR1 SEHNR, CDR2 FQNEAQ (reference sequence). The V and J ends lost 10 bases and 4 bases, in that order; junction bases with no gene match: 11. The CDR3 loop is CATPGLAGAGTTGELFF. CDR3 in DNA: TGTGCCACCCCGGGACTAGCGGGAGCAGGTACCACCGGGGAGCTGTTTTTT.

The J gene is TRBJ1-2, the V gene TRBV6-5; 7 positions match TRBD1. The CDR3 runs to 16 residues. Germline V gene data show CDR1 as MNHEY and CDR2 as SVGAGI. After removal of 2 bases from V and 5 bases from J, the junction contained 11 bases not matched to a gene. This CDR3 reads CASSYPLTGPGYGYTF. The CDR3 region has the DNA TGTGCCAGCAGTTACCCGTTGACAGGGCCAGGGTATGGCTACACCTTC.

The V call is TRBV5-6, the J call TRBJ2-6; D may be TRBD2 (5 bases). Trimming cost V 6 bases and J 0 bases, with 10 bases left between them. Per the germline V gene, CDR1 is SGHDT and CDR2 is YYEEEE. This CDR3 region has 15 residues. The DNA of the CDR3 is TGTGCCAGCACTATGGGGAGCTCTGGGGCCAACGTCCTGACTTTC. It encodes CASTMGSSGANVLTF.